This T cell receptor beta chain was sequenced for a study of cytomegalovirus exposure and HLA in healthy donors. Study summary: A subsequent analysis stated that the roughly 130 validation repertoires were run on the same platform as the roughly 670 first-cohort repertoires. Study results and caveats: Investigators reported over 150 TCR beta chains as tied to cytomegalovirus. First-cohort TCR clusters were later found to tend to co-occur in the 120 or so validation repertoires. Reportedly, diagnosis of cytomegalovirus status by the classifier showed high specificity and sensitivity.

The CDR3 covers 15 residues. Germline V gene sequence: CDR1 SNHLY, CDR2 FYNNEI. The V end was cut by 6 bases, the J end by 5 bases, with 17 bases between. Concerning this clone: Its antigen is currently unknown.

The repertoire was sequenced with immunoSEQ multiplex PCR; TCRdb's copy has only in-frame clones and lacks some. Found here are roughly 250,000 clones, 85% to 90% of them singletons; the top ten hold about 2.5%. Material: PBMCs. The clonotype comes from a man aged 18 to 29 in good health and CMV-seronegative. V usage is TRBV2 and J usage is TRBJ1-5, with a tentative D call TRBD1 (5 bases). CDR3 sequence reads: CASRRKTDPDQPQHF. The DNA of the CDR3 is TGTGCCAGCAGACGCAAGACAGACCCCGATCAGCCCCAGCATTTT.